These 15 T cell receptor beta chains share one sample of origin, sequenced in a study of T cell repertoires in cytomegalovirus infection. These receptors' targets are unknown. TCRdb called the reads again in MiXCR, with one record for every CDR3 protein. The sample yields about 770,000 distinct CDR3 sequences, approximately 32% seen once. This specimen consisted of cultured CD8+ T cells from PBMCs, obtained from culture after CMV antigen stimulation. The receptor source for this set is a human donor in good health (CMV status not recorded). Some clones in this sample may be carry-over from other donors' samples.

In this sample, this clonotype turned up a few times. The chain links TRBV27 to TRBJ2-1, with 8 bases matching TRBD1. This CDR3 spans 14 amino acids. Per the germline V gene, CDR1 is MNHEY and CDR2 is SMNVEV (reference sequence). J gave up 2 bases and V 7 bases, and 4 bases lay outside the gene matches. CDR3 sequence (DNA): TGTGCCAGCAACCCACAGGGGGCCTACAATGAGCAGTTCTTC. It yields the protein CASNPQGAYNEQFF.

This clonotype was picked up a small number of times. The chain combines TRBV2 with TRBJ1-2; D remains unclear. Trimming took off 4 bases at V and 3 bases at J, with 9 bases between the two ends. This CDR3 comprises 13 residues. Looked up from germline, CDR1 is SNHLY and CDR2 is FYNNEI. The CDR3 nucleotides are TGTGCCAGCAGTGGCACAGCTTACTATGGCTACACCTTC. Its protein is CASSGTAYYGYTF.

The V gene is TRBV6-2 or TRBV6-3, the J gene TRBJ1-6; D may be TRBD1 (5 bases). Between the trimmed V and J ends, which lost 5 bases and 3 bases, there was a span of 11 bases. The CDR3 has 15 amino acids. The germline V gene has CDR1 MNHEY and CDR2 SVGEGT. The CDR3 region has the DNA TGTGCCAGCAGTGCCTTGGACAACTATAATTCACCCCTCCACTTT. Protein sequence: CASSALDNYNSPLHF.

The table lists this clonotype with a few counts. The chain carries TRBV27 and TRBJ2-5; the D is unclear. The CDR3 totals 14 residues. Germline V gives CDR1 MNHEY, CDR2 SMNVEV (reference sequence). Trimming stripped 0 bases from V and 4 bases from J, with 9 bases between. CDR3 in DNA: TGTGCCAGCAGTTTATCGGCCCCCCCAGAGACCCAGTACTTC. It translates to CASSLSAPPETQYF.

The sample holds a few counts of this clonotype. This chain connects TRBV12-3 or TRBV12-4 to TRBJ1-1; TRBD1 matches at 7 bases. The CDR3 totals 14 residues. Germline trimming cut 7 bases from V and 5 bases from J; bases unmatched to any gene: 10. The CDR3: CASTDREGVTEAFF. Written as DNA, the CDR3 is TGTGCCAGCACCGACAGGGAAGGGGTTACTGAAGCTTTCTTT.

This chain connects TRBV27 to TRBJ2-7, with D possibly TRBD1 on 5 matching bases. Between the trimmed V and J ends, which lost 0 bases and 7 bases, there was a span of 13 bases. The CDR3 sequence is 14 residues long. Germline-derived CDR1 and CDR2 are MNHEY and SMNVEV (reference sequence). The CDR3 reads CASSLSAGFGEQYV. The CDR3 DNA follows: TGTGCCAGCAGTTTATCGGCAGGGTTCGGGGAGCAGTACGTC.

This clonotype was picked up a small number of times. The genes are TRBV7-8 and TRBJ1-6, with a possible D match to TRBD1 (6 bases). The CDR3 runs 15 residues. V lost 6 bases and J lost 4, with 13 bases in between. Germline CDR1 reads SGHVS; CDR2 reads FQNEAQ. In DNA, the CDR3 is TGTGCCAGCAGGCCAGGGGAGATTTATAATTCACCCCTCCACTTT. It encodes CASRPGEIYNSPLHF.

In its sample, this clonotype was seen a few times. The chain has TRBV6-5 and TRBJ2-7; 13 nucleotides match TRBD2. CDR1 MNHEY and CDR2 SVGAGI come from the germline V gene. The J segment lost 3 bases and the V segment lost 5 bases, leaving 7 bases of the junction unmatched. The CDR3 length is 16 residues. CDR3 region: CASSPGTSGALYEQYF. The CDR3 DNA follows: TGTGCCAGCAGTCCCGGGACTAGCGGGGCACTCTACGAGCAGTACTTC.

This clonotype was observed a few times. The chain joins TRBV7-9 to TRBJ1-1; D gene ambiguous. The CDR3 contains 15 residues. The V gene's germline CDR1 is SEHNR and CDR2 FQNEAQ (reference sequence). Trimming pared 6 bases from V and 4 bases from J, leaving 18 bases between. The CDR3 spells CASSHPRAVGTEAFF. CDR3 coding DNA: TGTGCCAGCAGTCACCCGCGGGCCGTGGGCACTGAAGCTTTCTTT.

This clonotype was seen a handful of times. V and J are TRBV19 and TRBJ1-1; no firm D call. Trimming pared 6 bases from V and 2 bases from J, leaving 10 bases between. CDR1 and CDR2 from the germline V gene are LNHDA and SQIVND (reference sequence). The CDR3 consists of 13 residues. The CDR3 sequence: CASSRGHNTEAFF. CDR3 DNA: TGTGCCAGTAGCCGAGGGCATAACACTGAAGCTTTCTTT.

This clonotype was counted only a few times. V is TRBV19 and J is TRBJ1-2; D unclear. V lost 7 bases and J 7 bases, leaving 19 bases between the germline ends. CDR3 size: 14 residues. Germline CDR1 reads LNHDA; CDR2 reads SQIVND (reference sequence). CDR3 amino acids: CASNVLSRITGYTF. CDR3 nucleotides: TGTGCCAGTAACGTACTTAGCAGGATCACTGGCTACACCTTC.

In the case of this clonotype: One base away lies a much larger clone, so this may be a sequencing read error. The chain has TRBV7-4 and TRBJ2-1; TRBD2 aligns across 10 bases. CDR1 SGHVT and CDR2 SQSDAQ come from the germline V gene. The CDR3 extends over 15 amino acids. The CDR3 sequence is CVSSQSGGAPNEQFF. For the CDR3, the DNA is TGTGTCAGCAGCCAGAGCGGGGGGGCCCCCAATGAGCAGTTCTTC.

The V and J genes are TRBV12-3 or TRBV12-4 and TRBJ2-2, with 8 bases identical to TRBD2. Trimming removed 5 bases from V and 7 bases from J; junction bases left unmatched: 9. The CDR3 consists of 15 residues. Here the CDR3 reads CASSLAGGKGGELFF. The CDR3 DNA reads TGTGCCAGCAGTCTGGCGGGGGGTAAAGGCGGGGAGCTGTTTTTT.

CDR3 coding DNA: TGTGCCAGCAGCCTCCTCGAAGTTCCCTACGAGCAGTACTTC. Translating it yields CASSLLEVPYEQYF. The chain recombines TRBV7-8 with TRBJ2-7, with unresolved D. This CDR3 has 14 residues. V dropped 5 bases and J dropped 2 bases, with 13 bases sitting between them. The germline CDR1 and CDR2 sequences are SGHVS and FQNEAQ.

The table lists this clonotype with many counts. V is TRBV7-6 and J is TRBJ2-2, with D perhaps being TRBD1 or TRBD2 (6 bases each). This CDR3 spans 16 amino acids. The V end lost 5 bases, the J end lost 1 base, and 14 bases lay between the germline ends. From germline, CDR1 is SGHVS and CDR2 FNYEAQ. Here the CDR3 reads CASSLRGAVNTGELFF. DNA for the CDR3: TGTGCCAGCAGCCTAAGGGGGGCTGTGAACACCGGGGAGCTGTTTTTT.